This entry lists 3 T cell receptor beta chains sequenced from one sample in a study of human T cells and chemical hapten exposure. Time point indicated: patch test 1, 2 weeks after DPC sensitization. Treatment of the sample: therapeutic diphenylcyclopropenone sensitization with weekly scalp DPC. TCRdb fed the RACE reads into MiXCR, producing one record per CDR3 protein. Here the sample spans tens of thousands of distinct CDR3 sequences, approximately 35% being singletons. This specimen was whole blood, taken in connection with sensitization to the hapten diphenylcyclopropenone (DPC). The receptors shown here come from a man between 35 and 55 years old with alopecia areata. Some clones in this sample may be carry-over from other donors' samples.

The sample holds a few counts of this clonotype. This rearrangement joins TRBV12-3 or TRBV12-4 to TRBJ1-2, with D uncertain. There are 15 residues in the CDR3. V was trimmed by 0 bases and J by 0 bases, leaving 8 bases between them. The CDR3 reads CASSLAAGTNYGYTF. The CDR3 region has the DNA TGTGCCAGCAGTTTAGCGGCGGGGACTAACTATGGCTACACCTTC.

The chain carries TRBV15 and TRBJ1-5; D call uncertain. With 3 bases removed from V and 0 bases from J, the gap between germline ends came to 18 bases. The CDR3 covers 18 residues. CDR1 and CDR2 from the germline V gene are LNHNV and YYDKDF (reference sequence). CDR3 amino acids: CATSSAGPTLYSNQPQHF. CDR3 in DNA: TGTGCCACCAGCAGTGCCGGGCCCACTCTATATAGCAATCAGCCCCAGCATTTT.

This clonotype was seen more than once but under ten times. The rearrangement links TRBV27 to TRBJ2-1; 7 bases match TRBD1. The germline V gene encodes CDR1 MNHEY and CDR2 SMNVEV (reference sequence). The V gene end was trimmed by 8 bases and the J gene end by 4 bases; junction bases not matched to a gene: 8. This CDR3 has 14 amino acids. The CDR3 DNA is TGTGCCAGCCGTCGAGCAGGGGGATACAATGAGCAGTTCTTC. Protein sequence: CASRRAGGYNEQFF.